This T cell receptor beta chain appears in the sequencing data of a study of T cells after yellow fever vaccination. About the study: In the case of low-cell-number fractions, SMART-Seq v4 Ultra Low Input was used for preparation.

This clonotype was counted between two and nine times. No antigen is known for it. TCRdb processed the 5' RACE reads anew with MiXCR; each CDR3 protein has one entry. Among approximately 260,000 distinct CDR3 sequences, 10% to 15% were seen once, and the ten largest hold roughly 0.5%. Study conclusions and caveats: The CD4 compartment and the CD8 compartment contained a small share of clonotypes in common. Booster samples showed a return of most primary-vaccination clones (under 97% CD4, 70% to 90% CD8). High-abundance clonotypes from the bulk population could contaminate FACS-sorted repertoires.

The CDR3 has 15 residues. This chain joins TRBV3-2 and TRBJ2-1; no check of the table's D call, TRBD2, against the DNA was made. TRBV3-2 is reported as a pseudogene. The sequences come from CD4+ T cells sorted from PBMCs, collected 45 days after the yellow fever booster vaccination. The TCR was taken from a man between 25 and 39 years old who received the YFV17D yellow fever vaccine. CDR3 coding DNA: TGTGCCAGCAGCTTAGCGGGACTAGCGGGACCGGAGCAGTTCTTC. Its protein is CASSLAGLAGPEQFF.